The next 30 T cell receptor beta chains were all read from a single sample in a study of monozygotic twins with inflammatory bowel disease (dated by TCRdb to between 2017 and 2020). Library preparation employed 5' RACE. Sequencing used an Illumina HiSeq 2500. Following reprocessing of the reads by TCRdb, the data hold one row per CDR3 protein sequence and no DNA is available. The table held for this sample gives approximately 340,000 distinct CDR3 sequences. Of the sample, under 2.5% is held by the ten largest clones. Sample: blood. Receptor source: a human donor with ulcerative colitis or Crohn's disease, or a healthy co-twin of an affected twin (not recorded which).

This chain connects TRBV13 to TRBJ2-3; TCRdb proposes TRBD1, but this gene call is untestable without DNA. Per the germline V gene, CDR1 is PRHDT and CDR2 is FYEKMQ (reference sequence). The CDR3 is 15 amino acids. CDR3 amino acids: CASSQGMEGADTQYF. Looking up the rest from reference TRBV13 and TRBJ2-3 gives the full variable domain: AAGVIQSPRHLIKEKRETATLKCYPIPRHDTVYWYQQGPGQDPQFLISFYEKMQSDKGSIPDRFSAQQFSDYHSELNMSSLELGDSALYFCASSQGMEGADTQYFGPGTRLTVL.

J is TRBJ1-5 and V is TRBV27; TCRdb gives TRBD1 as the D gene, but with no DNA this cannot be confirmed. Germline V gene lookup returns CDR1 MNHEY and CDR2 SMNVEV (reference sequence). The CDR3 has 13 amino acids. Here the CDR3 reads CASRKQGNQPQHF.

This rearrangement joins TRBV7-9 to TRBJ1-1; TCRdb outputs TRBD1, but without DNA this stays unchecked. Per the germline V gene, CDR1 is SEHNR and CDR2 is FQNEAQ (reference sequence). The CDR3 length is 13 residues. The CDR3 region is CASSSRGLTEAFF.

The V gene is TRBV11-2, the J gene TRBJ1-2. This CDR3 region has 16 residues. Per germline, CDR1 SGHAT and CDR2 FQNNGV. CDR3 in amino acids: CASSLRISNLGNGYTF.

The chain links TRBV5-1 to TRBJ2-1; TCRdb indicates TRBD2, and absent DNA this call remains unverified. Germline-derived CDR1 and CDR2 are SGHRS and YFSETQ. CDR3 length: 16 amino acids. CDR3 loop: CASSLAGAGAVDEQFF.

The rearrangement joins TRBV5-1 to TRBJ2-2; there is no DNA to check the TCRdb D call of TRBD1. Germline CDR1 SGHRS, CDR2 YFSETQ. The CDR3 runs 14 residues. The CDR3 is CASRGGANTGELFF.

The V and J genes are TRBV4-1 and TRBJ2-2; no DNA is available, so the TRBD2 call from TCRdb remains unchecked. This CDR3 is built from 11 residues. Germline CDR1 reads MGHRA; CDR2 reads YSYEKL. The CDR3 sequence is CASSRGGELFF.

This chain links TRBV7-6 with TRBJ1-3; the TCRdb D gene call, TRBD1, has no DNA to confirm it. The CDR3 runs 12 residues. The germline V gene encodes CDR1 SGHVS and CDR2 FNYEAQ. The CDR3 sequence: CASSSGPNTIYF. Full variable domain (missing parts from reference TRBV7-6 and TRBJ1-3): GAGVSQSPRYKVTKRGQDVALRCDPISGHVSLYWYRQALGQGPEFLTYFNYEAQQDKSGLPNDRFSAERPEGSISTLTIQRTEQRDSAMYRCASSSGPNTIYFGEGSWLTVV.

The rearrangement uses TRBV4-1 and TRBJ1-1. CDR3 size: 16 residues. Germline V gene sequence: CDR1 MGHRA, CDR2 YSYEKL. CDR3 residues: CASSQAGLTEGTEAFF.

J is TRBJ1-5 and V is TRBV20-1; absent DNA, TCRdb's TRBD1 call cannot be checked. CDR3 length equals 14 residues. Germline lookup yields CDR1 DFQATT and CDR2 SNEGSKA (reference sequence). CDR3 in amino acids: CSVRGAEYNQPQHF.

V usage is TRBV5-1 and J usage is TRBJ2-1; TCRdb returns TRBD1, unconfirmable since there is no DNA. The CDR3 runs to 16 residues. Germline V gene data show CDR1 as SGHRS and CDR2 as YFSETQ. CDR3 sequence reads: CASSPSGTGGYNEQFF.

The genes are TRBV5-1 and TRBJ2-7. The CDR3 is made up of 14 amino acids. Germline V gives CDR1 SGHRS, CDR2 YFSETQ. CDR3 residues: CASSRDGSSYEQYF. Filled out from reference TRBV5-1 and TRBJ2-7, the complete variable domain reads KAGVTQTPRYLIKTRGQQVTLSCSPISGHRSVSWYQQTPGQGLQFLFEYFSETQRNKGNFPGRFSGRQFSNSRSEMNVSTLELGDSALYLCASSRDGSSYEQYFGPGTRLTVT.

The chain combines TRBV10-3 with TRBJ2-7; the TCRdb call, TRBD2, lacks DNA for checking. The germline gives CDR1 ENHRY, CDR2 SYGVKD. The CDR3 spans 15 residues. CDR3 loop: CAISETAGSWDEQYF.

The rearrangement uses TRBV14 and TRBJ2-3; TCRdb picks TRBD1, but there is no DNA to check that call. The CDR3 spans 19 residues. The V gene's germline CDR1 is SGHDN and CDR2 FVKESK. CDR3 in amino acids: CASSQVKALQGRFADTQYF.

J is TRBJ2-5 and V is TRBV12-3 or TRBV12-4; there is no DNA to check the TCRdb D call of TRBD1. CDR3 length: 15 amino acids. CDR3 sequence reads: CASSWASGAQETQYF.

The gene calls are TRBV7-2 and TRBJ2-7; TCRdb selects TRBD1, and the lack of DNA leaves this call unchecked. This CDR3 has 16 amino acids. Germline V lookup: CDR1 SGHTA, CDR2 FQGNSA. CDR3 region: CASSLAKGQGSYEQYF.

The chain carries TRBV7-2 and TRBJ2-7; the D call of TRBD2 rests on TCRdb alone, since no DNA is present to check it. CDR1 SGHTA and CDR2 FQGNSA come from the germline V gene. The CDR3 extends over 15 amino acids. Here the CDR3 reads CASSQTSGVSGEQYF.

The chain recombines TRBV6-1 with TRBJ2-1; TCRdb reports TRBD1, a call that lacks DNA to check it against. This CDR3 contains 15 residues. The germline V gene encodes CDR1 MNHNS and CDR2 SASEGT. The CDR3: CASSPWDRADNEQFF.

The chain combines TRBV30 with TRBJ2-2; the D gene TCRdb calls, TRBD2, cannot be checked with no DNA. The CDR3 has 15 residues. Germline assignment: CDR1 GTSNPN and CDR2 SVGIG (reference sequence). This CDR3 reads CAWSAGGARTGELFF. Using reference TRBV30 and TRBJ2-2 for the parts outside the CDR3, the full variable domain is SQTIHQWPATLVQPVGSPLSLECTVEGTSNPNLYWYRQAAGRGLQLLFYSVGIGQISSEVPQNLSASRPQDRQFILSSKKLLLSDSGFYLCAWSAGGARTGELFFGEGSRLTVL.

V gene TRBV28 combines with J gene TRBJ2-3. The CDR3 contains 12 residues. Germline CDR1 reads MDHEN; CDR2 reads SYDVKM. This CDR3 is CASSSPTDTQYF. The full variable domain, in which reference TRBV28 and TRBJ2-3 provide the parts outside the CDR3, is DVKVTQSSRYLVKRTGEKVFLECVQDMDHENMFWYRQDPGLGLRLIYFSYDVKMKEKGDIPEGYSVSREKKERFSLILESASTNQTSMYLCASSSPTDTQYFGPGTRLTVL.

V and J are TRBV18 and TRBJ2-5; TCRdb's D call of TRBD1 is untestable without DNA. The CDR3 runs to 15 residues. Germline loops: CDR1 KGHSH, CDR2 LQKENI. CDR3 in amino acids: CASSPYNREQETQYF. The variable domain in full, with the rest retrieved from reference TRBV18 and TRBJ2-5, is NAGVMQNPRHLVRRRGQEARLRCSPMKGHSHVYWYRQLPEEGLKFMVYLQKENIIDESGMPKERFSAEFPKEGPSILRIQQVVRGDSAAYFCASSPYNREQETQYFGPGTRLLVL.

The chain has TRBV4-2 and TRBJ2-7. Germline CDR1 LGHNA, CDR2 YNFKEQ. This CDR3 comprises 15 residues. This chain's CDR3 is CASSPLRGGSYEQYF.

The chain couples TRBV7-9 to TRBJ2-5. Per the germline V gene, CDR1 is SEHNR and CDR2 is FQNEAQ (reference sequence). The CDR3 is made up of 12 amino acids. The CDR3 here is CASSSQAETQYF.

CDR3 amino acids: CASSGMTGRFEAFF. The V and J genes are TRBV27 and TRBJ1-1; TCRdb's D call of TRBD1 is untestable without DNA. The CDR3 extends over 14 amino acids. The germline CDR1 and CDR2 sequences are MNHEY and SMNVEV (reference sequence).

The chain employs TRBV7-3 and TRBJ2-1; TCRdb designates TRBD2, a call that cannot be tested without DNA. The CDR3 contains 18 residues. Germline V gene sequence: CDR1 SGHTA, CDR2 FQGTGA. The CDR3 loop reads CASSLTPGAGGPYNEQFF.

The genes are TRBV7-9 and TRBJ2-3; no DNA is available, so the TRBD1 call from TCRdb remains unchecked. The CDR3 has 14 residues. Germline CDR1 reads SEHNR; CDR2 reads FQNEAQ (reference sequence). This CDR3 is CAGESGSIADTQYF. The whole variable domain, remainder taken from reference TRBV7-9 and TRBJ2-3, is DTGVSQNPRHKITKRGQNVTFRCDPISEHNRLYWYRQTLGQGPEFLTYFQNEAQLEKSRLLSDRFSAERPKGSFSTLEIQRTEQGDSAMYLCAGESGSIADTQYFGPGTRLTVL.

The chain links TRBV20-1 to TRBJ2-5; TCRdb lists TRBD1, though no DNA is available to test this call. CDR3 length equals 16 residues. The V gene's germline CDR1 is DFQATT and CDR2 SNEGSKA (reference sequence). Here the CDR3 reads CSARDLAGALGETQYF.

The gene calls are TRBV20-1 and TRBJ2-3; as DNA is missing, the TRBD1 call by TCRdb cannot be tested. The germline gives CDR1 DFQATT, CDR2 SNEGSKA (reference sequence). This CDR3 contains 12 residues. This chain's CDR3 is CSARGGTDTQYF.

This sequence joins TRBV19 and TRBJ1-6; TCRdb selects TRBD1, and the lack of DNA leaves this call unchecked. Germline values: CDR1 LNHDA, CDR2 SQIVND (reference sequence). The CDR3 has 15 residues. The CDR3 loop reads CASSIPTRADSPLHF. Together with reference TRBV19 and TRBJ1-6, the CDR3 gives the full variable domain: DGGITQSPKYLFRKEGQNVTLSCEQNLNHDAMYWYRQDPGQGLRLIYYSQIVNDFQKGDIAEGYSVSREKKESFPLTVTSAQKNPTAFYLCASSIPTRADSPLHFGNGTRLTVT.

The V and J genes are TRBV10-2 and TRBJ2-1; absent DNA, TCRdb's TRBD2 call cannot be checked. The CDR3 is made up of 14 amino acids. CDR1 and CDR2 from the germline V gene are WSHSY and SAAADI. CDR3: CATKREWAYNEQFF.